The clone carrying this TCR beta chain occurred a few times. Its antigen is unknown. V lost 6 bases and J 3 bases, leaving 17 bases between the germline ends. Germline loops: CDR1 SEHNR, CDR2 FQNEAQ (reference sequence). This CDR3 has 16 residues. The source of the sample is a study of beta chain features in type 1 diabetes. The study, taken as a whole, reports: A greater similarity of naive, central memory and Treg TCRB repertoires was seen among patients than among healthy donors.

Investigators reverse transcribed all isolated RNA, so they sequenced expressed TCRB transcripts. The protocol was immunoSEQ multiplex PCR, while the TCRdb copy is restricted to in-frame clones and leaves out a portion. The table records roughly 150,000 clones, approximately 8.4% of them present only once. The sequenced sample consisted of central memory CD4+ T cells from blood. The V call is TRBV7-9, the J call TRBJ2-2, with D perhaps matching TRBD1 (5 bases). The receptor was isolated from a young woman in good health. The CDR3 DNA follows: TGTGCCAGCAGGAAACAAGGGGCTACGGACACCGGGGAGCTGTTTTTT. Residues: CASRKQGATDTGELFF.